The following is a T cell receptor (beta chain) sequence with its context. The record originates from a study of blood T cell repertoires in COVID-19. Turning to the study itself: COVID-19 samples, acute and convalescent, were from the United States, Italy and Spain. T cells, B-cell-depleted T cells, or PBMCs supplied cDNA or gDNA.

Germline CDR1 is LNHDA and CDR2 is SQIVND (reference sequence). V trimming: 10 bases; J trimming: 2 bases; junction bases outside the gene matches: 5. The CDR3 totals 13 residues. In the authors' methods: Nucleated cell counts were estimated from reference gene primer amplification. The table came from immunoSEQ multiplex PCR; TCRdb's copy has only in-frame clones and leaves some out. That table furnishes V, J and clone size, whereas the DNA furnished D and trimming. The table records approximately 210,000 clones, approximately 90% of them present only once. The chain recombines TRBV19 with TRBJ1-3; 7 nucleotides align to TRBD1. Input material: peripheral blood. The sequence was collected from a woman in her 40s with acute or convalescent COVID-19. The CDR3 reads CATGTATGNTIYF. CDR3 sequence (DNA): TGTGCCACCGGGACAGCAACTGGAAACACCATATATTTT. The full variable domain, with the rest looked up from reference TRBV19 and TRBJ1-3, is DGGITQSPKYLFRKEGQNVTLSCEQNLNHDAMYWYRQDPGQGLRLIYYSQIVNDFQKGDIAEGYSVSREKKESFPLTVTSAQKNPTAFYLCATGTATGNTIYFGEGSWLTVV.